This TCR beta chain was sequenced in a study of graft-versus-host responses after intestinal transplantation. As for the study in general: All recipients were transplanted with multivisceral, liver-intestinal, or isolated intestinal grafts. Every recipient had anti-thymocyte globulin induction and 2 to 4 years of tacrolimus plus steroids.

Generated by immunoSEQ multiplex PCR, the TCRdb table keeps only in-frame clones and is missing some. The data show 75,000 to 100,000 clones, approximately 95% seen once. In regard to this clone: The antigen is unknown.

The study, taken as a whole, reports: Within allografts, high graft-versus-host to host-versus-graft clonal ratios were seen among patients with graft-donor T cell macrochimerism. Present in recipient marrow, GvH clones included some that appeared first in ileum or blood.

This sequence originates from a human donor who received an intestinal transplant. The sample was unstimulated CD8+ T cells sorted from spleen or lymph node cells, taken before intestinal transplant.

The CDR3 loop reads CASSLGDRGYEQYF. In DNA form, the CDR3 reads TGTGCCAGCAGCTTAGGGGACAGGGGATACGAGCAGTACTTC. The rearrangement uses TRBV7-8 and TRBJ2-7; 10 bases agree with TRBD1. Germline V lookup: CDR1 SGHVS, CDR2 FQNEAQ. The length of the CDR3 is 14 residues. V shed 1 base and J 4 bases; nucleotides not matched to a gene: 1.